These 17 T cell receptor beta chains share one sample of origin, sequenced in a study of blood T cell repertoires in COVID-19. TCRdb's table, derived via immunoSEQ multiplex PCR, lists solely in-frame clones and lacks some. The sample has around 88,000 clones; roughly 80% are singletons. The source material was peripheral blood. These receptors came from a man between 50 and 59 years old who had recovered from COVID-19.

The chain couples TRBV6-5 to TRBJ2-7; TRBD1 matches at 9 bases. Germline V gene data show CDR1 as MNHEY and CDR2 as SVGAGI. The CDR3 contains 13 residues. J was trimmed by 5 bases and V by 6 bases; bases with no gene match: 5. CDR3 sequence (DNA): TGTGCCAGCAGCAGGACAGGGGCCCACGAGCAGTACTTC. This encodes CASSRTGAHEQYF.

The chain combines TRBV7-3 with TRBJ2-5; possibly TRBD2 for D (6 bases). Germline-derived CDR1 and CDR2 are SGHTA and FQGTGA. Trimming pared 3 bases from V and 1 base from J, leaving 6 bases between. This CDR3 has 13 residues. The CDR3 sequence: CASSFSGQETQYF. The CDR3 DNA reads TGTGCCAGCAGCTTTAGCGGCCAAGAGACCCAGTACTTC.

This clone was seen only a few times. The chain joins TRBV5-1 to TRBJ2-4; D perhaps matches TRBD2 (6 bases). Germline CDR1 is SGHRS and CDR2 is YFSETQ. Trimming removed 1 base at V and 6 bases at J, with 11 bases between. The CDR3 loop spans 14 amino acids. CDR3 sequence reads: CASSLSGGINIQYF. The CDR3 region has the DNA TGCGCCAGCAGCTTGAGCGGAGGGATAAACATTCAGTACTTC.

The gene calls are TRBV19 and TRBJ1-5, with D tentatively TRBD1 (5 bases). The ends were cut back, 3 bases at V and 0 bases at J, with 9 bases in the middle. Germline CDR1 LNHDA, CDR2 SQIVND (reference sequence). The CDR3 contains 15 residues. The chain's CDR3 is CASSIPGDSNQPQHF. For the CDR3, the DNA is TGTGCCAGTAGTATCCCGGGGGATAGCAATCAGCCCCAGCATTTT. The variable domain in full, with the rest retrieved from reference TRBV19 and TRBJ1-5, is DGGITQSPKYLFRKEGQNVTLSCEQNLNHDAMYWYRQDPGQGLRLIYYSQIVNDFQKGDIAEGYSVSREKKESFPLTVTSAQKNPTAFYLCASSIPGDSNQPQHFGDGTRLSIL.

This rearrangement joins TRBV7-2 to TRBJ2-7; 7 positions match TRBD2. The CDR3 runs to 14 residues. Germline lookup yields CDR1 SGHTA and CDR2 FQGNSA. V lost 1 base, J lost 5 bases, and 5 bases stayed unmatched. Here the CDR3 DNA reads TGTGCCAGCAGCTTAGTACGGACTAGTCACGAGCAGTACTTC. Translated: CASSLVRTSHEQYF. The entire variable domain, with the rest obtained from reference TRBV7-2 and TRBJ2-7, is as follows: GAGVSQSPSNKVTEKGKDVELRCDPISGHTALYWYRQSLGQGLEFLIYFQGNSAPDKSGLPSDRFSAERTGGSVSTLTIQRTQQEDSAVYLCASSLVRTSHEQYFGPGTRLTVT.

The chain joins TRBV6-2 or TRBV6-3 to TRBJ2-3; 13 nucleotides agree with TRBD2. After removal of 5 bases from V and 6 bases from J, the junction contained 17 bases not matched to a gene. CDR1 is MNHEY and CDR2 is SVGEGT in the germline V gene. This CDR3 comprises 19 residues. CDR3: CASSPWSVGLAGVTDTQYF. The CDR3 nucleotides are TGTGCCAGCAGTCCCTGGAGCGTCGGACTAGCGGGAGTAACGGATACGCAGTATTTT.

The V gene is TRBV6-6, the J gene TRBJ1-2, with TRBD1 matching 8 bases. The CDR3 has 14 residues. V trimming: 2 bases; J trimming: 6 bases; junction bases outside the gene matches: 5. Germline-derived CDR1 and CDR2 are MNHNY and SVGAGI (reference sequence). The CDR3 sequence: CASSYPGQGDGYTF. The CDR3 nucleotides read TGTGCCAGCAGTTACCCCGGACAGGGCGATGGCTACACCTTC.

The DNA for the CDR3 is TGTGCCAGCAGATCGGGGGAGTCCAGAGATACGCAGTATTTT. As protein: CASRSGESRDTQYF. This rearrangement joins TRBV3-1 (or the pseudogene TRBV3-2) to TRBJ2-3; tentative D call: TRBD2 (6 bases). The CDR3 sequence is 14 residues long. Germline V gene sequence: CDR1 LGHDT, CDR2 YNNKEL (reference sequence). The V end was cut by 6 bases, the J end by 5 bases, with 15 bases between.

The rearrangement links TRBV10-3 to TRBJ2-2; TRBD1 agrees at 7 bases. V shed 2 bases, J shed 4 bases, and the junction held 10 bases outside the gene matches. The CDR3 runs 17 residues. The germline CDR1 and CDR2 sequences are ENHRY and SYGVKD. The CDR3 DNA sequence: TGTGCCATCAGTGAGACCGCAGGGGGATCGACCACCGGGGAGCTGTTTTTT. Its translation: CAISETAGGSTTGELFF.

V gene TRBV27 combines with J gene TRBJ1-3; D uncertain. Per the germline V gene, CDR1 is MNHEY and CDR2 is SMNVEV (reference sequence). CDR3 size: 15 residues. Trimming left V 4 bases short and J 7 bases short, with 17 bases between. The CDR3 DNA follows: TGTGCCAGCAGTTCTCTCCAGACTGCGCGCAACACCATATATTTT. It translates to CASSSLQTARNTIYF.

The V gene is TRBV10-3, the J gene TRBJ2-3, with TRBD2 identical over 7 bases. The V gene end was trimmed by 2 bases and the J gene end by 2 bases; junction bases not matched to a gene: 4. Germline V gene sequence: CDR1 ENHRY, CDR2 SYGVKD. The CDR3 is made up of 15 amino acids. The CDR3 coding sequence is TGTGCCATCAGTGAGGCTAGCGGATACACAGATACGCAGTATTTT. Protein: CAISEASGYTDTQYF.

Only a few counts were recorded for this clone. V and J are TRBV11-2 and TRBJ2-1, with 8 bases lining up with TRBD2. This CDR3 is built from 15 residues. Per germline, CDR1 SGHAT and CDR2 FQNNGV. J lost 7 bases, V lost 2 bases, and 7 bases had no gene match. The CDR3 loop is CASSLSSGRINEQFF. CDR3 nucleotides: TGTGCCAGCAGCTTATCCAGCGGGAGAATAAATGAGCAGTTCTTC.

The chain uses TRBV11-2 and TRBJ2-2, with D unresolved. The germline V gene encodes CDR1 SGHAT and CDR2 FQNNGV. This CDR3 region has 14 residues. Trimming took 5 bases from V and 2 from J, leaving 9 bases between them. CDR3 sequence (DNA): TGTGCCAGCAGCCTACTGTTAAACACCGGGGAGCTGTTTTTT. It codes for CASSLLLNTGELFF.

This chain links TRBV2 with TRBJ2-2; TRBD1 agrees at 8 bases. J was trimmed by 1 base and V by 6 bases; bases with no gene match: 4. The CDR3 totals 15 residues. The V gene's germline CDR1 is SNHLY and CDR2 FYNNEI. CDR3 nucleotides: TGTGCCAGCAGACGAGGACAGGGGAACACCGGGGAGCTGTTTTTT. It specifies CASRRGQGNTGELFF. Supplemented by reference TRBV2 and TRBJ2-2, the full variable domain reads EPEVTQTPSHQVTQMGQEVILRCVPISNHLYFYWYRQILGQKVEFLVSFYNNEISEKSEIFDDQFSVERPDGSNFTLKIRSTKLEDSAMYFCASRRGQGNTGELFFGEGSRLTVL.

This clone occurred a few times. The chain uses TRBV7-2 and TRBJ1-5; D is unclear. The ends were cut back, 2 bases at V and 3 bases at J, with 11 bases in the middle. Germline V gene data show CDR1 as SGHTA and CDR2 as FQGNSA. The CDR3 spans 15 residues. CDR3: CASSLSGKNNQPQHF. The DNA for the CDR3 is TGTGCCAGCAGCTTATCGGGGAAAAACAATCAGCCCCAGCATTTT.

The chain has TRBV4-3 and TRBJ2-5, with TRBD2 matching 9 bases. Trimming removed 0 bases from V and 5 bases from J; junction bases left unmatched: 7. The CDR3 is 16 residues long. Germline-derived CDR1 and CDR2 are LGHNA and YSLEER. Here the CDR3 DNA reads TGCGCCAGCAGCCAAGAATATGTCGCGGGGGGGGAGACCCAGTACTTC. Protein sequence: CASSQEYVAGGETQYF.

The genes are TRBV24-1 and TRBJ1-5, with D unresolved. The CDR3 contains 14 residues. The germline CDR1 and CDR2 sequences are KGHDR and SFDVKD. The V end lost 5 bases, the J end lost 0 bases, and 7 bases lay between the germline ends. CDR3 bases: TGTGCCACCAGTGCAGGTTATAGCAATCAGCCCCAGCATTTT. It translates to CATSAGYSNQPQHF.